Shown below are 20 T cell receptor beta chains from a single sample sequenced in a study of early T cells in non-severe SARS-CoV-2 infection. TCRdb recomputed calls from the 5' RACE reads with MiXCR, one row per CDR3 protein. The sample records about 26,000 distinct CDR3 sequences, 5.1% being singletons. The specimen sequenced was whole blood. These receptors were collected from an adult who was a healthcare worker with PCR-confirmed SARS-CoV-2 infection or an uninfected control (not recorded which).

This clonotype rates as medium-sized. The rearrangement links TRBV5-1 to TRBJ2-4; D not resolved. This CDR3 spans 16 amino acids. V lost 0 bases and J 0 bases, leaving 10 bases between the germline ends. The germline V gene has CDR1 SGHRS and CDR2 YFSETQ. The CDR3 is CASSLAPESAKNIQYF. CDR3 DNA sequence: TGCGCCAGCAGCTTGGCCCCCGAATCAGCCAAAAACATTCAGTACTTC.

This clonotype appeared many times. CDR3 sequence: CSTGGGNSYEQYF. CDR3 in DNA: TGCAGCACTGGTGGGGGTAACTCCTACGAGCAGTACTTC. The rearrangement joins TRBV29-1 to TRBJ2-7; D might be TRBD1 or TRBD2, each matching 5 bases. V lost 8 bases and J 0 bases, leaving 14 bases between the germline ends. Germline CDR1 reads SQVTM; CDR2 reads ANQGSEA. This CDR3 has 13 amino acids.

This clonotype was observed a handful of times. V and J are TRBV6-1 and TRBJ1-1, with D possibly TRBD1 on 6 matching bases. CDR3 length: 15 residues. V was shortened by 9 bases and J by 3 bases, with 20 bases between the two germline ends. Germline-derived CDR1 and CDR2 are MNHNS and SASEGT. CDR3 sequence: CARPAQGHLHTEAFF. The DNA of the CDR3 is TGTGCCAGGCCAGCTCAGGGACATCTCCACACTGAAGCTTTCTTT.

This clonotype was seen ten or more times. J is TRBJ2-1 and V is TRBV12-3 or TRBV12-4; no clear D. The CDR3 consists of 15 residues. V was shortened by 2 bases and J by 8 bases, with 16 bases between the two germline ends. The CDR3 region is CASSLNALPHDEQFF. CDR3 in DNA: TGTGCCAGCAGTTTAAATGCACTCCCACACGATGAGCAGTTCTTC.

This clonotype appeared a few times. The rearrangement joins TRBV2 to TRBJ2-7, with D uncertain. CDR3 length: 14 amino acids. Deletions cut 5 bases from V and 2 bases from J, with 13 bases between. Germline CDR1 and CDR2: SNHLY and FYNNEI. The CDR3 coding sequence is TGTGCCAGCAGTTTGAGTTTGGGGACCTACGAGCAGTACTTC. Translated, it gives CASSLSLGTYEQYF.

This clonotype was recorded at least ten times. The chain uses TRBV9 and TRBJ2-5, with D perhaps matching TRBD1 (6 bases). V lost 3 bases and J lost 2, with 11 bases in between. The length of the CDR3 is 14 residues. Per the germline V gene, CDR1 is SGDLS and CDR2 is YYNGEE. The CDR3 loop reads CASSARGRQETQYF. The CDR3 DNA follows: TGTGCCAGCAGCGCCAGGGGAAGACAAGAGACCCAGTACTTC.

The sample holds a few counts of this clonotype. The chain links TRBV20-1 to TRBJ1-1; possible D gene TRBD1, 5 bases. This CDR3 comprises 15 residues. From germline, CDR1 is DFQATT and CDR2 SNEGSKA (reference sequence). Trimming left V 7 bases short and J 2 bases short, with 20 bases between. CDR3 DNA sequence: TGCAGTGATAGCCCCCCGGACAAGGCAAACACTGAAGCTTTCTTT. Translation: CSDSPPDKANTEAFF.

This clonotype was observed many times. This chain connects TRBV28 to TRBJ2-5, with 9 nucleotides matching TRBD2. CDR3 size: 16 residues. Per germline, CDR1 MDHEN and CDR2 SYDVKM. Trimming took 2 bases from V and 3 from J; bases not matched to a gene: 7. The CDR3 protein is CASSLIERGAEETQYF. The CDR3 DNA is TGTGCCAGCAGTTTAATTGAGCGGGGGGCCGAAGAGACCCAGTACTTC.

This clonotype was seen ten or more times. The rearrangement uses TRBV12-3 or TRBV12-4 and TRBJ1-6; unclear D gene. V was trimmed by 5 bases and J by 8 bases, leaving 25 bases between them. This CDR3 spans 18 amino acids. The CDR3, as DNA: TGTGCCAGCAGTGCCATGGGGATCCACGGACTGTCCGATTCACCCCTCCACTTT. Its translation: CASSAMGIHGLSDSPLHF.

The V gene is TRBV30, the J gene TRBJ1-5, with D perhaps matching TRBD1 (5 bases). V was cut by 2 bases and J by 5 bases, with 10 bases left in between. The CDR3 runs to 13 residues. Germline V gene lookup returns CDR1 GTSNPN and CDR2 SVGIG (reference sequence). This CDR3 reads CAWSSVGDQPQHF. The CDR3 coding sequence is TGTGCCTGGAGTTCCGTAGGGGATCAGCCCCAGCATTTT.

V usage is TRBV7-2 and J usage is TRBJ2-1, with 8 bases identical to TRBD2. J lost 2 bases, V lost 1 base, and 1 base had no gene match. This CDR3 is 15 amino acids long. Germline V gene lookup returns CDR1 SGHTA and CDR2 FQGNSA. Here the CDR3 reads CASSLGGGPYNEQFF. CDR3 bases: TGTGCCAGCAGCTTAGGCGGGGGGCCCTACAATGAGCAGTTCTTC.

This clonotype was seen at least ten times. The chain carries TRBV29-1 and TRBJ2-1; possible D gene TRBD2, 6 bases. There are 14 residues in the CDR3. The germline V gene has CDR1 SQVTM and CDR2 ANQGSEA. V gave up 0 bases and J gave up 8 bases, with 14 bases separating them. DNA of the CDR3: TGCAGCGTTGAAGATGGGAAGGGACTTGATGAGCAGTTCTTC. Its protein product is CSVEDGKGLDEQFF.

At least ten counts were recorded for this clonotype. J is TRBJ2-3 and V is TRBV29-1; D unclear. CDR1 is SQVTM and CDR2 is ANQGSEA in the germline V gene. V lost 6 bases and J lost 5, with 9 bases in between. This CDR3 is built from 11 residues. CDR3 loop: CSVVLGDTQYF. The DNA for the CDR3 is TGCAGCGTAGTGCTAGGAGATACGCAGTATTTT.

This clonotype was recorded a few times. J is TRBJ2-5 and V is TRBV5-4, with no clear D. Germline assignment: CDR1 SGHNT and CDR2 YYREEE (reference sequence). This CDR3 spans 14 amino acids. Trimming removed 2 bases at V and 3 bases at J, with 11 bases between. The CDR3: CASSFRYREETQYF. CDR3 bases: TGTGCCAGCAGCTTTCGCTACAGAGAAGAGACCCAGTACTTC.

This clonotype was counted ten times or more. The chain links TRBV25-1 to TRBJ2-7; no firm D call. The germline V and J ends were trimmed by 2 bases and 7 bases, with 12 bases remaining between them. The CDR3 has 13 residues. CDR1 and CDR2 from the germline V gene are MGHDK and SYGVNS. This chain's CDR3 is CASSEALGKEQYF. The CDR3 DNA sequence: TGTGCCAGCAGTGAAGCTTTAGGCAAAGAGCAGTACTTC.

This chain joins TRBV5-4 and TRBJ1-2; maybe TRBD1 (6 bases). The CDR3 is 16 residues long. The germline CDR1 and CDR2 sequences are SGHNT and YYREEE (reference sequence). Deletions cut 2 bases from V and 6 bases from J, with 20 bases between. This CDR3 reads CASSFLFRDKGDGYTF. CDR3 nucleotides: TGTGCCAGCAGCTTCCTCTTCCGGGACAAGGGAGATGGCTACACCTTC.

This clonotype was seen a handful of times. The gene calls are TRBV7-9 and TRBJ1-1; tentatively, D is TRBD1 (6 bases). The CDR3 runs 15 residues. The germline gives CDR1 SEHNR, CDR2 FQNEAQ (reference sequence). Trimming shortened V by 5 bases and J by 0 bases, and 13 bases separated the two germline ends. This CDR3 reads CASSAGQLMNTEAFF. The DNA for the CDR3 is TGTGCCAGCAGCGCCGGACAGCTCATGAACACTGAAGCTTTCTTT. Filled out from reference TRBV7-9 and TRBJ1-1, the complete variable domain reads DTGVSQNPRHKITKRGQNVTFRCDPISEHNRLYWYRQTLGQGPEFLTYFQNEAQLEKSRLLSDRFSAERPKGSFSTLEIQRTEQGDSAMYLCASSAGQLMNTEAFFGQGTRLTVV.

This clonotype was seen at least ten times. J is TRBJ1-2 and V is TRBV12-3 or TRBV12-4; 7 bases line up with TRBD1. V trimming: 1 base; J trimming: 7 bases; junction bases outside the gene matches: 9. The CDR3 is made up of 15 amino acids. The CDR3 nucleotides read TGTGCCAGCAGTTTAGTTGACAGGGCTATGTCTGGCTACACCTTC. Amino acids: CASSLVDRAMSGYTF.

In this sample, this clonotype turned up a few times. The gene calls are TRBV7-9 and TRBJ2-1, with D perhaps being TRBD1 or TRBD2 (6 bases each). This CDR3 has 14 residues. Germline V CDR1 and CDR2: SEHNR, FQNEAQ (reference sequence). The V end lost 2 bases, the J end lost 9 bases, and 14 bases lay between the germline ends. Written as DNA, the CDR3 is TGTGCCAGCAGCTTACCCTACGGGGGCGGTGAGCAGTTCTTC. This gives the protein CASSLPYGGGEQFF.

In this sample, this clonotype turned up many times. The chain uses TRBV6-6 and TRBJ2-1; 11 positions agree with TRBD1. This CDR3 has 15 amino acids. The germline V gene has CDR1 MNHNY and CDR2 SVGAGI (reference sequence). V lost 2 bases to trimming and J lost 8 bases; unmatched junction nucleotides: 5. The CDR3 loop reads CASSYRDRGFYEQFF. As DNA, the CDR3 is TGTGCCAGCAGTTACCGGGACAGGGGGTTCTATGAGCAGTTCTTC.